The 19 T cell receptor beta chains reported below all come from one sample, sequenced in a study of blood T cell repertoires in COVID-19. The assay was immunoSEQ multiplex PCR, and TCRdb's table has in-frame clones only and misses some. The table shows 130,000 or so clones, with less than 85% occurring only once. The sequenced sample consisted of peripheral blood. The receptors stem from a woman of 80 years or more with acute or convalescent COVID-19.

The CDR3 loop is CASSIAGEDEQYF. The CDR3 nucleotides read TGTGCCAGTAGTATAGCGGGGGAGGACGAGCAGTACTTC. The chain is built from TRBV19 and TRBJ2-7; D may be TRBD2 (6 bases). V shed 1 base and J shed 5 bases, with 9 bases lying between them. In germline, CDR1 is LNHDA, CDR2 SQIVND (reference sequence). The CDR3 consists of 13 residues.

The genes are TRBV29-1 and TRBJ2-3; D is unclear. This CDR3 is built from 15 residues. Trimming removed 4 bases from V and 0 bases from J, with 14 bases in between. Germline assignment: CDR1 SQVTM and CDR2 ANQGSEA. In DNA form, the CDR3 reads TGCAGCGTTGTCGGCAGGTTACCTAGCACAGATACGCAGTATTTT. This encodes CSVVGRLPSTDTQYF.

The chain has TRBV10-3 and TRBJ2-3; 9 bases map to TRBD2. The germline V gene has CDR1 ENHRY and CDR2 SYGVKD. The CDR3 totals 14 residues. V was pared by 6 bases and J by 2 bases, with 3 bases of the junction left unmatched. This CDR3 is CAIRSGGNTDTQYF. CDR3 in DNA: TGTGCCATCAGGAGCGGGGGGAACACAGATACGCAGTATTTT.

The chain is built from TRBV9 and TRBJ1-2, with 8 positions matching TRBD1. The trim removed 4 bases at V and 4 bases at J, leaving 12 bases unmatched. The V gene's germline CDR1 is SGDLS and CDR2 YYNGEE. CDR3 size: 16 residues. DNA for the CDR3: TGTGCCAGCAGCCACGCCTGGGACAGGAGGCTCTATGGCTACACCTTC. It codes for CASSHAWDRRLYGYTF.

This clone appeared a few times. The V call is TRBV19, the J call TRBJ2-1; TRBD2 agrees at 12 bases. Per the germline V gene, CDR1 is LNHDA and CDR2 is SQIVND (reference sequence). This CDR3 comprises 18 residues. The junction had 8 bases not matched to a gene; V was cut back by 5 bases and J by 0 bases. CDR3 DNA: TGTGCCAGTAGTGTCCGACTAGCGGGGGATCCCTCCTACAATGAGCAGTTCTTC. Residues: CASSVRLAGDPSYNEQFF.

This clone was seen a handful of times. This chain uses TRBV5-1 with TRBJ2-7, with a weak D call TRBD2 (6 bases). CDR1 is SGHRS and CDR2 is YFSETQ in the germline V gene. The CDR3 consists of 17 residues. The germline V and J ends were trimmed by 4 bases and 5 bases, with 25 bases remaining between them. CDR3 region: CASSTGNSGDPPDEQYF. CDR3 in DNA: TGCGCCAGCAGCACTGGGAACTCGGGGGACCCCCCGGACGAGCAGTACTTC. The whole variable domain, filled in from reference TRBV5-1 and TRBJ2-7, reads KAGVTQTPRYLIKTRGQQVTLSCSPISGHRSVSWYQQTPGQGLQFLFEYFSETQRNKGNFPGRFSGRQFSNSRSEMNVSTLELGDSALYLCASSTGNSGDPPDEQYFGPGTRLTVT.

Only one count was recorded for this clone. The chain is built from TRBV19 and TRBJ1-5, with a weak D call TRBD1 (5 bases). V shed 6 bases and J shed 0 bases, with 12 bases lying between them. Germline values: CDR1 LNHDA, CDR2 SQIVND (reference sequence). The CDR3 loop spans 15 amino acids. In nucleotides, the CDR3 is TGTGCCAGTAGCTCCATGGGGCATAGCAATCAGCCCCAGCATTTT. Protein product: CASSSMGHSNQPQHF.

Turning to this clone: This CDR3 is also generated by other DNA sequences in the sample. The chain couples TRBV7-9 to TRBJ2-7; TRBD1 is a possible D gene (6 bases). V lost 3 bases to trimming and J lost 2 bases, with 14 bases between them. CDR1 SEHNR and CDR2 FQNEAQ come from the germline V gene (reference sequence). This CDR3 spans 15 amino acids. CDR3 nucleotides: TGTGCCAGCAGCTTGGGCCAGGGGCCGACCTACGAGCAGTACTTC. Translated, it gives CASSLGQGPTYEQYF. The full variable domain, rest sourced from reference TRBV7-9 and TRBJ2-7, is DTGVSQNPRHKITKRGQNVTFRCDPISEHNRLYWYRQTLGQGPEFLTYFQNEAQLEKSRLLSDRFSAERPKGSFSTLEIQRTEQGDSAMYLCASSLGQGPTYEQYFGPGTRLTVT.

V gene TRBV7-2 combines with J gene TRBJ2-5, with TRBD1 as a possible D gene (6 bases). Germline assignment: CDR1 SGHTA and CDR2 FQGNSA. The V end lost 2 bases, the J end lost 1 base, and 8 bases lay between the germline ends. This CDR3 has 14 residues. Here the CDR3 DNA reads TGTGCCAGCAGCTTAACACAGGGCCAAGAGACCCAGTACTTC. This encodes CASSLTQGQETQYF.

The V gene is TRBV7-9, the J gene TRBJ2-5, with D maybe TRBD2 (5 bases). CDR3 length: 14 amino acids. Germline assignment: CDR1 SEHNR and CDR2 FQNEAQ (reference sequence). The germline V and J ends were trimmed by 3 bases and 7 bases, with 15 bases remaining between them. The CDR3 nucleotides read TGTGCCAGCAGCTTGCTAGCAGGCCGAAGGACCCAGTACTTC. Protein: CASSLLAGRRTQYF.

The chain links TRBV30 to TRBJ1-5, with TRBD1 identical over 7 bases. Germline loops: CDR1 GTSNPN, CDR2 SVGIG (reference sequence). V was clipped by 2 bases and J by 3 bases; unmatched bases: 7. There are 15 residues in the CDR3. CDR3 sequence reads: CAWSKTGVANQPQHF. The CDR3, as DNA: TGTGCCTGGAGTAAAACAGGGGTGGCCAATCAGCCCCAGCATTTT.

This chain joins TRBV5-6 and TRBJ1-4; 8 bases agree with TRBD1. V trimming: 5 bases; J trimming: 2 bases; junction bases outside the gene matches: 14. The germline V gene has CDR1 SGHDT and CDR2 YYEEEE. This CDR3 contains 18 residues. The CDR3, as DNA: TGTGCCAGCAGTTTCATGAGACAGGGGTTTACTACTAATGAAAAACTGTTTTTT. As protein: CASSFMRQGFTTNEKLFF.

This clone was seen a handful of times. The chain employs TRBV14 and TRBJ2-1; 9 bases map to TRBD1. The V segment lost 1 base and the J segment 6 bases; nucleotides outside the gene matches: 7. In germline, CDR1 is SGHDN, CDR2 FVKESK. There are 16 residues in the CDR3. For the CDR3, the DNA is TGTGCCAGCAGCCAAGGAGGGACAGGGCGAGTCAATGAGCAGTTCTTC. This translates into CASSQGGTGRVNEQFF.

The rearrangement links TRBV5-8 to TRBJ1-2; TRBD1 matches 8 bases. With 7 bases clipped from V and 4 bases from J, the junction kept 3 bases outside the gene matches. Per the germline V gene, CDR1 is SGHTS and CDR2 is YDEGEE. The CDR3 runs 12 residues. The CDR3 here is CASDRGPYGYTF. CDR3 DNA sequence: TGTGCCAGCGACAGGGGCCCCTATGGCTACACCTTC.

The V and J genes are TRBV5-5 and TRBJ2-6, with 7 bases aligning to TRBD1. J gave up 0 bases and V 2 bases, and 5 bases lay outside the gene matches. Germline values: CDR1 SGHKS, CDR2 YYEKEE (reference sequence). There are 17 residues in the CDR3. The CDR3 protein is CASSLPGTASGANVLTF. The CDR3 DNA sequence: TGTGCCAGCAGCTTACCCGGGACAGCCTCTGGGGCCAACGTCCTGACTTTC.

The DNA of the CDR3 is TGTGCCAGCAGCTTAGGCACTAGGACAGATACGCAGTATTTT. As protein: CASSLGTRTDTQYF. J is TRBJ2-3 and V is TRBV7-2; D perhaps matches TRBD2 (5 bases). CDR1 is SGHTA, CDR2 FQGNSA, per germline. The CDR3 is 14 residues long. The V and J ends lost 1 base and 3 bases respectively, with 8 bases between them.

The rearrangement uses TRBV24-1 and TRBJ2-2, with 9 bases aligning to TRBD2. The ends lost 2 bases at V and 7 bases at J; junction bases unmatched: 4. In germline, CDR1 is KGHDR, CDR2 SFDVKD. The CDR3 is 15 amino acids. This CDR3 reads CATSDSTSGHGELFF. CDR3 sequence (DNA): TGTGCCACCAGTGATTCCACTAGCGGGCACGGGGAGCTGTTTTTT.

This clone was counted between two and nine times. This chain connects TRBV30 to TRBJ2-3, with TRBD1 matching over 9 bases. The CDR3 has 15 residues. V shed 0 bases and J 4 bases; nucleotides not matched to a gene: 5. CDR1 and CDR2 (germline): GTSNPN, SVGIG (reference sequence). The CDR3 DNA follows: TGTGCCTGGAGTGTATCGGGACAGGGCGCAGATACGCAGTATTTT. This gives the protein CAWSVSGQGADTQYF.

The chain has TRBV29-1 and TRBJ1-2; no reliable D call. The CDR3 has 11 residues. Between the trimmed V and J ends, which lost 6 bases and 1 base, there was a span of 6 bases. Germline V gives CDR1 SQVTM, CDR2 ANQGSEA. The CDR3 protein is CSVQINYGYTF. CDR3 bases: TGCAGCGTACAGATTAACTATGGCTACACCTTC.